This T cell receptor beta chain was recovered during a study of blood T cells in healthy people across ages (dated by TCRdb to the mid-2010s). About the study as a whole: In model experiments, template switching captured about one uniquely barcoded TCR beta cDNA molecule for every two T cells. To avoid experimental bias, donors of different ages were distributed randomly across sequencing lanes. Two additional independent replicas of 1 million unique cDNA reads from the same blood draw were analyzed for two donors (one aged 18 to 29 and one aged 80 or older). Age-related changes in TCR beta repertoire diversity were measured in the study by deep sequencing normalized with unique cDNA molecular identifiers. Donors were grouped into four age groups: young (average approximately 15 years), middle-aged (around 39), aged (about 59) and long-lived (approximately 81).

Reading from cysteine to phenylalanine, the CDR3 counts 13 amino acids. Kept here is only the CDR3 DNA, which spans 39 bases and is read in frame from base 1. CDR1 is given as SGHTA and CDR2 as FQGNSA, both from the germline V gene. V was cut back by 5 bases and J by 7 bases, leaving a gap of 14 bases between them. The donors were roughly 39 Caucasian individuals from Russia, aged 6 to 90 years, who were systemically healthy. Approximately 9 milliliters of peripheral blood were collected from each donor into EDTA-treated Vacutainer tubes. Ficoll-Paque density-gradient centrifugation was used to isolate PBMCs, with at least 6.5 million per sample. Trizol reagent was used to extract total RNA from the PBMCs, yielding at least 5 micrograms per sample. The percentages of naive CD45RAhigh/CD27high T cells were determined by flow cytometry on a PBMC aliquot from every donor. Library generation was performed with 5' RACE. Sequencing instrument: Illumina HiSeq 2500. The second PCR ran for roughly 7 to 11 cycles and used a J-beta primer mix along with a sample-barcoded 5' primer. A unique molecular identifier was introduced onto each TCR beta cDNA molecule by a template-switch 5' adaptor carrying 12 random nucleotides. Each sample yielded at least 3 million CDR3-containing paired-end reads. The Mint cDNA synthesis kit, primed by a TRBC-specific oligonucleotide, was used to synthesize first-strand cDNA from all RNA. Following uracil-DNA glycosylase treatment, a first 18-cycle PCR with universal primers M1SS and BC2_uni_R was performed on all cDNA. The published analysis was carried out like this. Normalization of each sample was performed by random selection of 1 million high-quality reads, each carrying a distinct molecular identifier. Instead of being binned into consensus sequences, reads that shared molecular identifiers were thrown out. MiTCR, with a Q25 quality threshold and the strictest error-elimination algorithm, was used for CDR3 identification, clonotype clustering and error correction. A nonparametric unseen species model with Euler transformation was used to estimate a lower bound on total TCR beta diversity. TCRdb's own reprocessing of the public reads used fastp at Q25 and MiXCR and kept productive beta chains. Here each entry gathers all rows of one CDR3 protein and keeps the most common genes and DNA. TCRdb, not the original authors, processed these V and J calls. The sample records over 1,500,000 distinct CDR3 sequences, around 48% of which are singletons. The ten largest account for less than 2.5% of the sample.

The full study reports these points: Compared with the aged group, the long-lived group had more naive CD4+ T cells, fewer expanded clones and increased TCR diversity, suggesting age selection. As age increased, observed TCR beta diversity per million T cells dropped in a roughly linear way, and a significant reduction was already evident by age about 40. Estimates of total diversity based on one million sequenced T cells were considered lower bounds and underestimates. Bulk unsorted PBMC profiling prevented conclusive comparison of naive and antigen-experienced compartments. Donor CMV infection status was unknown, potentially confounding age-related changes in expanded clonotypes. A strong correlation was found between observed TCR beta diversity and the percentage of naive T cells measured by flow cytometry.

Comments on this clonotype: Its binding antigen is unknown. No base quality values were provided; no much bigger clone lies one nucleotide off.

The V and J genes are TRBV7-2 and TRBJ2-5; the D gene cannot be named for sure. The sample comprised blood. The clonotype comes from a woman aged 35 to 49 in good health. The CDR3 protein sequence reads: CASSLWQSVTQYF. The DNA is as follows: TGTGCCAGCAGCCTCTGGCAAAGTGTGACCCAGTACTTC.